The 16 T cell receptor beta chains presented below share a single source sample, sequenced in a study of cytomegalovirus exposure and HLA in healthy donors. Researchers ran the PCR with 60 Vbeta and 13 Jbeta primers. Measured with immunoSEQ multiplex PCR; TCRdb has only the in-frame clones, and not every one. The repertoire holds roughly 120,000 clones, with about 70% as singletons. The sample taken for sequencing was PBMCs. These receptors were taken from a woman aged 40 to 49 in good health and CMV-seronegative.

The gene calls are TRBV29-1 and TRBJ1-2; D remains unclear. This CDR3 has 14 residues. The germline V gene has CDR1 SQVTM and CDR2 ANQGSEA. Between the trimmed V and J ends, which lost 2 bases and 4 bases, there was a span of 14 bases. In nucleotides, the CDR3 is TGCAGCGTTGAAAATACCCCAAGAGGCTATGGCTACACCTTC. Its translation: CSVENTPRGYGYTF.

This clone has only a few counts. V is TRBV4-1 and J is TRBJ2-7; 8 bases agree with TRBD1. This CDR3 region has 17 residues. V was clipped by 1 base and J by 1 base; unmatched bases: 9. Germline V CDR1 and CDR2: MGHRA, YSYEKL. The CDR3 bases are TGCGCCAGCAGCCAAGGGACAGGGTTTGGGGCGTCCTACGAGCAGTACTTC. Translating gives CASSQGTGFGASYEQYF.

This rearrangement joins TRBV11-1 to TRBJ2-7, with D perhaps matching TRBD2 (7 bases). Trimming left V 3 bases short and J 3 bases short, with 18 bases between. The CDR3 is 16 residues long. The germline V gene encodes CDR1 SGHAT and CDR2 FQDESV (reference sequence). The CDR3 nucleotides are TGTGCCAGCAGCTTGGGGGGCGGCGGGAGTAACTACGAGCAGTACTTC. Its protein is CASSLGGGGSNYEQYF.

This clone was seen a few times. This sequence joins TRBV5-6 and TRBJ1-1; D gene uncertain. The germline V and J ends were trimmed by 3 bases and 1 base, with 7 bases remaining between them. The germline CDR1 and CDR2 sequences are SGHDT and YYEEEE. The CDR3 consists of 13 residues. This chain's CDR3 is CASSWGANTEAFF. CDR3 DNA: TGTGCCAGCAGCTGGGGAGCGAACACTGAAGCTTTCTTT.

V and J are TRBV5-5 and TRBJ2-3; D possibly corresponds to TRBD2 (6 bases). The V gene's germline CDR1 is SGHKS and CDR2 YYEKEE (reference sequence). The CDR3 runs to 16 residues. V shed 0 bases and J shed 0 bases, with 11 bases lying between them. In DNA form, the CDR3 reads TGTGCCAGCAGCTTGGTAGTAGCGGTTAGCACAGATACGCAGTATTTT. Its translation: CASSLVVAVSTDTQYF.

This clone has just a few counts. The V and J genes are TRBV27 and TRBJ2-1, with D possibly TRBD2 on 7 matching bases. There are 12 residues in the CDR3. Germline CDR1 and CDR2: MNHEY and SMNVEV (reference sequence). V was shortened by 7 bases and J by 9 bases, with 13 bases between the two germline ends. This CDR3 reads CASTSGGGEQFF. The CDR3 nucleotides are TGTGCCAGCACTTCGGGGGGCGGTGAGCAGTTCTTC.

The chain links TRBV12-5 to TRBJ1-5; 7 bases fit TRBD1. The CDR3 sequence is 14 residues long. V gave up 6 bases and J gave up 6 bases; unmatched junction bases: 8. Germline V gene sequence: CDR1 LGHNT, CDR2 FRNRAP. CDR3 sequence (DNA): TGTGCTAGTGGACAGACAGGGATAGGTCAGCCCCAGCATTTT. Protein: CASGQTGIGQPQHF.

This clone appeared a single time. The rearrangement links TRBV28 to TRBJ2-7; 9 nucleotides line up with TRBD2. The length of the CDR3 is 15 residues. Germline trimming cut 5 bases from V and 1 base from J; bases unmatched to any gene: 6. From germline, CDR1 is MDHEN and CDR2 SYDVKM. The CDR3 here is CASSPWTSESYEQYF. For the CDR3, the DNA is TGTGCCAGCAGTCCCTGGACTAGCGAGTCCTACGAGCAGTACTTC. Full variable domain (outside the CDR3, taken from reference TRBV28 and TRBJ2-7): DVKVTQSSRYLVKRTGEKVFLECVQDMDHENMFWYRQDPGLGLRLIYFSYDVKMKEKGDIPEGYSVSREKKERFSLILESASTNQTSMYLCASSPWTSESYEQYFGPGTRLTVT.

This clone was seen a handful of times. This chain joins TRBV19 and TRBJ1-5, with 11 bases matching TRBD1. Germline trimming cut 7 bases from V and 3 bases from J; bases unmatched to any gene: 8. CDR1 is LNHDA and CDR2 is SQIVND in the germline V gene (reference sequence). The CDR3 loop spans 16 amino acids. CDR3 DNA: TGTGCCAGTACTGGGACAGGGGGATTAGTCAATCAGCCCCAGCATTTT. This codes for CASTGTGGLVNQPQHF.

V gene TRBV5-4 combines with J gene TRBJ2-3, with 10 bases that match TRBD2. The CDR3 loop spans 16 amino acids. The trim removed 1 base at V and 3 bases at J, leaving 5 bases unmatched. The germline CDR1 and CDR2 sequences are SGHNT and YYREEE (reference sequence). CDR3 in amino acids: CASSLSGGALTDTQYF. Here the CDR3 DNA reads TGTGCCAGCAGCTTGAGCGGGGGGGCCTTAACAGATACGCAGTATTTT.

J is TRBJ1-5 and V is TRBV29-1; 7 nucleotides align to TRBD1. The CDR3 is 14 residues long. Germline loops: CDR1 SQVTM, CDR2 ANQGSEA. J was trimmed by 1 base and V by 6 bases; bases with no gene match: 6. CDR3 sequence: CSVEATGSNQPQHF. The DNA for the CDR3 is TGCAGCGTCGAGGCGACAGGGAGCAATCAGCCCCAGCATTTT. The full variable domain, completed using reference TRBV29-1 and TRBJ1-5, is SAVISQKPSRDICQRGTSLTIQCQVDSQVTMMFWYRQQPGQSLTLIATANQGSEATYESGFVIDKFPISRPNLTFSTLTVSNMSPEDSSIYLCSVEATGSNQPQHFGDGTRLSIL.

The V gene is TRBV5-4, the J gene TRBJ2-2; 7 bases map to TRBD1. Germline V gives CDR1 SGHNT, CDR2 YYREEE (reference sequence). This CDR3 has 15 amino acids. V shed 4 bases, J shed 1 base, and the junction held 4 bases outside the gene matches. Here the CDR3 reads CASSTGQKNTGELFF. Written as DNA, the CDR3 is TGTGCCAGCAGCACGGGACAGAAGAACACCGGGGAGCTGTTTTTT.

V usage is TRBV9 and J usage is TRBJ2-3, with 8 bases lining up with TRBD2. The trim removed 7 bases at V and 4 bases at J, leaving 8 bases unmatched. CDR3 length equals 14 residues. Germline CDR1 and CDR2: SGDLS and YYNGEE. The CDR3 DNA reads as TGTGCCAGCTCTATCGGGGGGGATGCAGATACGCAGTATTTT. Protein: CASSIGGDADTQYF.

The J gene is TRBJ2-5, the V gene TRBV7-7; tentatively, D is TRBD2 (6 bases). Germline values: CDR1 SSHAT, CDR2 FNYEAQ (reference sequence). CDR3 length: 15 residues. V was shortened by 5 bases and J by 4 bases, with 17 bases between the two germline ends. The CDR3 nucleotides are TGTGCCAGCAGCCTCGGGGGAGTCGGTGGAGAGACCCAGTACTTC. It translates to CASSLGGVGGETQYF.

This clone was seen a single time. The V and J genes are TRBV27 and TRBJ1-1, with D hard to call. V was cut by 3 bases and J by 1 base, with 6 bases left in between. Germline values: CDR1 MNHEY, CDR2 SMNVEV (reference sequence). The CDR3 runs to 13 residues. CDR3 sequence (DNA): TGTGCCAGCAGTTTCCCAGGGAACACTGAAGCTTTCTTT. Its protein is CASSFPGNTEAFF.

The CDR3 loop reads CASSVSLADDYGYTF. Here the CDR3 DNA reads TGTGCCAGCAGCGTATCACTGGCGGATGACTATGGCTACACCTTC. This chain connects TRBV9 to TRBJ1-2; D is unclear. The CDR3 length is 15 residues. Trimming stripped 1 base from V and 3 bases from J, with 13 bases between. Germline loops: CDR1 SGDLS, CDR2 YYNGEE.